This T cell receptor beta chain was identified during a study of molecular identifiers for immune sequencing clone quantification. With listed TCR primers and previously described methods, bulk TCR libraries were prepared. MiXCR, run by TCRdb on the PCR reads, gives a single entry per CDR3 protein. The sample contains hundreds of thousands of distinct CDR3 sequences, 25% of which appear only once. This clonotype was observed a few times. The antigen remains undetermined. Germline V gene data show CDR1 as DFQATT and CDR2 as SNEGSKA (reference sequence). V was cut by 7 bases and J by 3 bases, with 16 bases left in between. This CDR3 has 14 amino acids. Study-wide results and caveats: Because of identical TCR molecules sharing a barcode, sizes of highly expanded clones could be underestimated. Spiked-in Jurkat TCR RNA corresponding to one cell was reported as detectable against over 900,000 naive cells. Naive cells had under 1% of molecules in clones above 20 RNA copies, effectors over 97%.

Sequenced material: naive CD8+ T cells from blood, with Jurkat cell RNA spiked in. Specified subset: FACS-sorted CD8+CD4-CCR7+CD45RA+ naive T cells. The sequence was obtained from a human donor in good health. Some libraries in this study had Jurkat cell RNA spiked in. The chain uses TRBV20-1 and TRBJ2-1, with no clear D. The CDR3 nucleotides are TGCAGTGGTCGAGTCGTCAGCAGCTACAATGAGCAGTTCTTC. Its protein is CSGRVVSSYNEQFF.